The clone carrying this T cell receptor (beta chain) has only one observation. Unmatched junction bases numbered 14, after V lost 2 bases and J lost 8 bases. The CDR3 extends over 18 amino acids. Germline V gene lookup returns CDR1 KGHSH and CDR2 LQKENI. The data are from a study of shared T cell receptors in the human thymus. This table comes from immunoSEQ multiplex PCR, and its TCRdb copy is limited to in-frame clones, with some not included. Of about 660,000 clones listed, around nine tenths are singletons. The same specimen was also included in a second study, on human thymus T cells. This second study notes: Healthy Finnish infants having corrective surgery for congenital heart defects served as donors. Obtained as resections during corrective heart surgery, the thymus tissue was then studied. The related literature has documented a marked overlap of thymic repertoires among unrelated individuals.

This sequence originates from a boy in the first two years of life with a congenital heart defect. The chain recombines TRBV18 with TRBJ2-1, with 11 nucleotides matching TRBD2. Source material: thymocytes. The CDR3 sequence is CASSPTLSGRAKGDEQFF. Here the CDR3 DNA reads TGTGCCAGCTCACCAACCCTTAGCGGGAGGGCCAAGGGCGATGAGCAGTTCTTC. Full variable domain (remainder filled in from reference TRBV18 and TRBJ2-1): NAGVMQNPRHLVRRRGQEARLRCSPMKGHSHVYWYRQLPEEGLKFMVYLQKENIIDESGMPKERFSAEFPKEGPSILRIQQVVRGDSAAYFCASSPTLSGRAKGDEQFFGPGTRLTVL.